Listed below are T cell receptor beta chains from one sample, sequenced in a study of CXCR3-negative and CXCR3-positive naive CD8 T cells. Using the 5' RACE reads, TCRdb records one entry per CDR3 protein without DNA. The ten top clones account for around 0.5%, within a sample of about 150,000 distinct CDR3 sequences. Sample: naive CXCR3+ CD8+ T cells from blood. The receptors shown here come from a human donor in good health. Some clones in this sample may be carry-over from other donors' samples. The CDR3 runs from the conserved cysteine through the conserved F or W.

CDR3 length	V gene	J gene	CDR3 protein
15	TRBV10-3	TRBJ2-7	CATQPGQEFSYEQYF
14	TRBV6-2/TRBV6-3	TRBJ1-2	CASSYLGEGYGYTF
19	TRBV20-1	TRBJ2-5	CSASAIIPGLAGGRETQYF
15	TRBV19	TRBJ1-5	CASSTVTGGNQPQHF
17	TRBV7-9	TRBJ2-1	CASSPINYGSSYNEQFF
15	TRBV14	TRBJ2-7	CASSQRTRASYEQYF
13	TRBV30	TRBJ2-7	CAWSATKGDEQYF
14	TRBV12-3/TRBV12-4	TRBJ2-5	CASSLYRNLETQYF
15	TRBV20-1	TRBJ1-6	CSADSYSSYNSPLHF
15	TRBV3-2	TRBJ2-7	CASSQDGRGPYEQYF
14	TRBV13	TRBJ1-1	CASSAGHATTEAFF
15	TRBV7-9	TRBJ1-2	CASSFGSGTLEGYTF
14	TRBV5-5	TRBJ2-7	CASSLQGNFYEQYF
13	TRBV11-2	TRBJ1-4	CASRTGTPEKLFF
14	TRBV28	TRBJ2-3	CASTTERYTDTQYF
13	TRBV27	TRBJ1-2	CASKPGQTYGYTF
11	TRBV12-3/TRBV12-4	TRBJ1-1	CASRWGGEAFF
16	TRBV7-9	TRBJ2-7	CASSLAQGNFVYEQYF
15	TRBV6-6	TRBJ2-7	CASRWSTSGYYEQYF
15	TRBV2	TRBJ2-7	CASSALGQTLYEQYF
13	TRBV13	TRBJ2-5	CASSTRGVETQYF
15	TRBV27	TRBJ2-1	CASSQDRSSYNEQFF
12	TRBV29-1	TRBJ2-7	CSARQDPYEQYF
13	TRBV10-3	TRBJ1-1	CAISLTGMTEAFF
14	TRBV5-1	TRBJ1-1	CASSWTPDGAEAFF
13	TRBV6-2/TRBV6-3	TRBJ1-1	CASSYSKNTEAFF
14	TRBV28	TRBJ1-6	CASSLGPSNSPLHF
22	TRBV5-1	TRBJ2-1	CASSLFSGVTASGGQLYNEQFF
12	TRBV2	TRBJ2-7	CASSETPYEQYF
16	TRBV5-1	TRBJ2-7	CASSPGQGRMGYEQYF
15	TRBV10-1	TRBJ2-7	CASSPTSGSGYEQYF
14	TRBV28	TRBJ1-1	CASSLGGRATEAFF
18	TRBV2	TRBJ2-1	CASSEIGPWEFGNNEQFF
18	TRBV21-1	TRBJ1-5	CASPRGVQGKSLGQPQHF
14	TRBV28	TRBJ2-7	CASSLSAGAYEQYF
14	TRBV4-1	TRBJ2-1	CASSRRKIGVEQFF